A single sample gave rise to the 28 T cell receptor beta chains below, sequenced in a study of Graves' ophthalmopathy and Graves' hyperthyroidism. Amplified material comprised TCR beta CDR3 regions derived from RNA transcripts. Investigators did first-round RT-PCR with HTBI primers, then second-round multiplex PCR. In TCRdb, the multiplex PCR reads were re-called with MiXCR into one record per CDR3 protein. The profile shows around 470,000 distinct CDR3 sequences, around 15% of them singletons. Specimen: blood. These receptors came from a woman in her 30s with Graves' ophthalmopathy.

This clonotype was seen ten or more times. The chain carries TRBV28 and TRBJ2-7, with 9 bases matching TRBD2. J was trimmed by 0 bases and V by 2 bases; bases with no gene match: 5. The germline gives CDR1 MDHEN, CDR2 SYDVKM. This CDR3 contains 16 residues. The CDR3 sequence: CASSLLAGSSSYEQYF. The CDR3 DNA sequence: TGTGCCAGCAGTTTACTAGCGGGGTCCTCCTCCTACGAGCAGTACTTC. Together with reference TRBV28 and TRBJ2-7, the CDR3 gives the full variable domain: DVKVTQSSRYLVKRTGEKVFLECVQDMDHENMFWYRQDPGLGLRLIYFSYDVKMKEKGDIPEGYSVSREKKERFSLILESASTNQTSMYLCASSLLAGSSSYEQYFGPGTRLTVT.

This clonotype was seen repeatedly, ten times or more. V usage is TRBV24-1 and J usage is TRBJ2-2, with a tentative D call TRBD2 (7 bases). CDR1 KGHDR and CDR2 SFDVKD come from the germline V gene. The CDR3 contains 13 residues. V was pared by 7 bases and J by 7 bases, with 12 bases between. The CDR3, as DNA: TGTGCCACCAGCCACAGGGAGGGCGGGGAGCTGTTTTTT. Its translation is CATSHREGGELFF.

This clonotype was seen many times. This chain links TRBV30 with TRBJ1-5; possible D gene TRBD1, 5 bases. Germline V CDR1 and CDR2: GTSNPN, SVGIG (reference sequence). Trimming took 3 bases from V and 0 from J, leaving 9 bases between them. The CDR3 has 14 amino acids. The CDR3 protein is CAWSTTDSNQPQHF. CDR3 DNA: TGTGCCTGGAGCACGACAGATAGCAATCAGCCCCAGCATTTT.

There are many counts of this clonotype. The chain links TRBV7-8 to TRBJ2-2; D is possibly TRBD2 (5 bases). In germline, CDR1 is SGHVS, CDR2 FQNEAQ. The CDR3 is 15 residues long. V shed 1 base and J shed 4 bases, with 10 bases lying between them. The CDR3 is CASSLEYEGTGELFF. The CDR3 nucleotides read TGTGCCAGCAGCTTAGAATACGAGGGCACCGGGGAGCTGTTTTTT.

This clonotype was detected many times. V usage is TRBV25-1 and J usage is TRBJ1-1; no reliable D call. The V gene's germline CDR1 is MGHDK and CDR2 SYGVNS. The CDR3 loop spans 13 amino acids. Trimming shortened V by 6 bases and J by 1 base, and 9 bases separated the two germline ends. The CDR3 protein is CASRDPWNTEAFF. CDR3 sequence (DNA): TGTGCCAGCAGGGACCCTTGGAACACTGAAGCTTTCTTT.

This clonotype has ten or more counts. CDR3 nucleotides: TGCGCCAGCAGCTCGACATCGAACACTGAAGCTTTCTTT. Protein sequence: CASSSTSNTEAFF. The gene calls are TRBV5-1 and TRBJ1-1; D is undetermined. The germline V gene encodes CDR1 SGHRS and CDR2 YFSETQ. The CDR3 covers 13 residues. V shed 3 bases and J shed 1 base, with 7 bases lying between them.

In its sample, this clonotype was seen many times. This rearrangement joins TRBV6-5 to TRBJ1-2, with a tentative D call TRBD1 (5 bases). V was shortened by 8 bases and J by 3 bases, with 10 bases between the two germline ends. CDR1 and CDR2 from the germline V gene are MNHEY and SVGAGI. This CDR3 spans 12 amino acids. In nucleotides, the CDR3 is TGTGCCAGCGGGAGGGGTTACTATGGCTACACCTTC. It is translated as CASGRGYYGYTF.

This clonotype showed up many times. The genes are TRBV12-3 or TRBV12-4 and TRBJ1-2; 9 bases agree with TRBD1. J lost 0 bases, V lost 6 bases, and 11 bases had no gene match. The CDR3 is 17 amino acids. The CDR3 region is CASSPGTGRRSNYGYTF. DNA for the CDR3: TGTGCCAGCAGCCCTGGGACAGGGCGGAGGTCTAACTATGGCTACACCTTC.

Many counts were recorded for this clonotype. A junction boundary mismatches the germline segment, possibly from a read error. The CDR3 protein is CASSEDRQETQYF. CDR3 nucleotide sequence: TGTGCCAGCAGCGAAGACAGACAAGAGACCCAGTACTTC. V usage is TRBV2 and J usage is TRBJ2-5, with D possibly matching TRBD1 (5 bases). The length of the CDR3 is 13 residues. CDR1 and CDR2 from the germline V gene are SNHLY and FYNNEI.

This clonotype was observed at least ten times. CDR3 region: CATSRVTEQVAGNTIYF. DNA of the CDR3: TGTGCCACCAGCAGGGTCACAGAACAGGTCGCTGGAAACACCATATATTTT. The chain is built from TRBV15 and TRBJ1-3, with a weak D call TRBD1 (5 bases). The CDR3 length is 17 residues. Germline V gives CDR1 LNHNV, CDR2 YYDKDF (reference sequence). V gave up 3 bases and J gave up 2 bases, with 17 bases separating them.

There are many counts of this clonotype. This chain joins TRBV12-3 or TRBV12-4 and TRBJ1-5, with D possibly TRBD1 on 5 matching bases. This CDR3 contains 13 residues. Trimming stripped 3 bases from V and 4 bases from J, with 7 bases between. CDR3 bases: TGTGCCAGCAGTTTTGCAGGGAATCAGCCCCAGCATTTT. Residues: CASSFAGNQPQHF.

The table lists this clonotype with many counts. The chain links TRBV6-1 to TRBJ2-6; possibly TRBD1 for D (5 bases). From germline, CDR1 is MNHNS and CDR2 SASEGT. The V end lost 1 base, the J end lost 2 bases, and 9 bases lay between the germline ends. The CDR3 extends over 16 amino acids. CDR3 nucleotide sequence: TGTGCCAGCAGTGAAGGCTACAGGACTGGGGCCAACGTCCTGACTTTC. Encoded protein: CASSEGYRTGANVLTF.

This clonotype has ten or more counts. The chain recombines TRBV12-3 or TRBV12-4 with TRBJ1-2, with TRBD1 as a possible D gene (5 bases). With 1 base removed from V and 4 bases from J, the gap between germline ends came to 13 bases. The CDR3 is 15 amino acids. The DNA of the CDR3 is TGTGCCAGCAGTTTAGAGGGGCACGAATTCTATGGCTACACCTTC. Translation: CASSLEGHEFYGYTF.

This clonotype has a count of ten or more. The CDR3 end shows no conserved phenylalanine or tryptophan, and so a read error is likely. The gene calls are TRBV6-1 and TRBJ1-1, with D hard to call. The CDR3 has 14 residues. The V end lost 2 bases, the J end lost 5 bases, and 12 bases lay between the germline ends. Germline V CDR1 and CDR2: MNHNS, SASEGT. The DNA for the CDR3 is TGTGCCAGCAGTGAAATCGGTCAGGCAACTGAAGCTTTCTCT. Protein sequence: CASSEIGQATEAFS.

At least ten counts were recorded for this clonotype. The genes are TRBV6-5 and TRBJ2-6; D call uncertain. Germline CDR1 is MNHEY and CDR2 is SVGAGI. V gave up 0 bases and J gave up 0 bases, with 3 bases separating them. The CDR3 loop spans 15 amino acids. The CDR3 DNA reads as TGTGCCAGCAGTTACTCCCGCTCTGGGGCCAACGTCCTGACTTTC. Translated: CASSYSRSGANVLTF.

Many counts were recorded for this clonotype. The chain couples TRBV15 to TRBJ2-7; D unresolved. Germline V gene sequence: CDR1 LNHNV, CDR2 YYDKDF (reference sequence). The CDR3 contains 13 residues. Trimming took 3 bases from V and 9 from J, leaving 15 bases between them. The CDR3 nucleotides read TGTGCCACCAGCAGTGGTACGGCCCCGGTGCAGTACTTC. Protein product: CATSSGTAPVQYF.

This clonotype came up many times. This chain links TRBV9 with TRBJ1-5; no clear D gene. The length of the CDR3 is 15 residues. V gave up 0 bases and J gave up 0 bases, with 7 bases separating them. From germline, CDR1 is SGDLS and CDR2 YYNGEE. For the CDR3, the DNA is TGTGCCAGCAGCGTAGGGTCAGATAGCAATCAGCCCCAGCATTTT. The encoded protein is CASSVGSDSNQPQHF.

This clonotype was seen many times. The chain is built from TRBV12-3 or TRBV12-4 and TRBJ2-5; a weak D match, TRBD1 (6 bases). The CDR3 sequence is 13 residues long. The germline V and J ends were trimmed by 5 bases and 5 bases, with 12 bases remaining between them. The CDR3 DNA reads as TGTGCCAGCAGTGTAACAGGGACGGAGACCCAGTACTTC. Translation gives CASSVTGTETQYF.

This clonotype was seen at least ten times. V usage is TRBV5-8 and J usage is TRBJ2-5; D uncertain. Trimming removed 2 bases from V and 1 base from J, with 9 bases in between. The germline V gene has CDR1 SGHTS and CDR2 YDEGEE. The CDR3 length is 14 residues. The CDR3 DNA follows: TGTGCCAGCAGCTTCAGTCATGCCCAAGAGACCCAGTACTTC. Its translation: CASSFSHAQETQYF.

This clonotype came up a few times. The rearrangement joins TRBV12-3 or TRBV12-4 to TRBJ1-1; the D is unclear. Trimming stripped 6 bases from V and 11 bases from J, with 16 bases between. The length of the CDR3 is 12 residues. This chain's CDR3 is CASRKGPSGAFF. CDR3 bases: TGTGCCAGCAGGAAAGGGCCTTCAGGTGCTTTCTTT.

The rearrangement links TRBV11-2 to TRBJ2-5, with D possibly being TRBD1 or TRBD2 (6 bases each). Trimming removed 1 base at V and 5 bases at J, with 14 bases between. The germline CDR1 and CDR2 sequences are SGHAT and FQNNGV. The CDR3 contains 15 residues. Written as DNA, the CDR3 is TGTGCCAGCAGCTTAGGGGGGGCTAGGGTGGAGACCCAGTACTTC. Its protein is CASSLGGARVETQYF.

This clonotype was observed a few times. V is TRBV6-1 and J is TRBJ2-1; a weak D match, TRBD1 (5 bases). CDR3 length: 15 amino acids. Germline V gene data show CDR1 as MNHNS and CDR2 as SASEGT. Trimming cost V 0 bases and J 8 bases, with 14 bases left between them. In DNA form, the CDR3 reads TGTGCCAGCAGTGAAGCGTTCTCCAGGGCTCATGAGCAGTTCTTC. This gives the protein CASSEAFSRAHEQFF.

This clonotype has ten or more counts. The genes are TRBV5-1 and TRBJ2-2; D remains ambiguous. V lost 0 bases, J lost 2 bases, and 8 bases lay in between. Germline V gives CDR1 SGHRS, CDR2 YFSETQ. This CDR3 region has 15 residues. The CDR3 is CASSLDSLNTGELFF. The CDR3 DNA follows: TGCGCCAGCAGCTTGGACAGCCTCAACACCGGGGAGCTGTTTTTT.

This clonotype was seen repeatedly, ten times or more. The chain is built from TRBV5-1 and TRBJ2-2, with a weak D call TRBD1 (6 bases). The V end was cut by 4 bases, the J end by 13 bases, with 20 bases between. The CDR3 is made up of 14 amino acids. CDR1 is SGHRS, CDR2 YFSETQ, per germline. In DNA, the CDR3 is TGCGCCAGCAGCGATGGACAGTGGCCGTGGGTGCTGTTTTTT. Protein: CASSDGQWPWVLFF.

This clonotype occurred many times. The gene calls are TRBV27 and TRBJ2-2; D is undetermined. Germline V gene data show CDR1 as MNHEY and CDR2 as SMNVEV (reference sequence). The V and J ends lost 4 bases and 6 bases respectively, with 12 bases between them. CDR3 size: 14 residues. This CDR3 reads CASSWNPAPGELFF. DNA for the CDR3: TGTGCCAGCAGTTGGAATCCGGCACCCGGGGAGCTGTTTTTT.

In DNA form, the CDR3 reads TGCGCCAGCAGCCATCTAGCGGGGGTTGGCTATGGCTACACCTTC. Protein product: CASSHLAGVGYGYTF. This sequence joins TRBV4-1 and TRBJ1-2; TRBD1 might be the D (5 bases). Germline V CDR1 and CDR2: MGHRA, YSYEKL. CDR3 length: 15 amino acids. V was shortened by 3 bases and J by 4 bases, with 15 bases between the two germline ends.

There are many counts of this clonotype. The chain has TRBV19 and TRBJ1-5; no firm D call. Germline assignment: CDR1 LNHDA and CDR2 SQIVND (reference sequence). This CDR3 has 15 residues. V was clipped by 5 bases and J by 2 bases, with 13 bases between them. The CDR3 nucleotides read TGTGCCAGTAGTCGCGGCAATAGCGGCAATCAGCCCCAGCATTTT. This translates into CASSRGNSGNQPQHF. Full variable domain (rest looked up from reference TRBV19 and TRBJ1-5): DGGITQSPKYLFRKEGQNVTLSCEQNLNHDAMYWYRQDPGQGLRLIYYSQIVNDFQKGDIAEGYSVSREKKESFPLTVTSAQKNPTAFYLCASSRGNSGNQPQHFGDGTRLSIL.

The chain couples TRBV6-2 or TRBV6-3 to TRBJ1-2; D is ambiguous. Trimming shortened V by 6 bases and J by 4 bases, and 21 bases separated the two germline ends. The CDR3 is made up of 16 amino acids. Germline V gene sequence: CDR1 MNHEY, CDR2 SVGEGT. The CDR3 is CASSTLDLTPGYGYTF. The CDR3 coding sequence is TGTGCCAGCAGCACCCTTGACTTAACCCCGGGCTATGGCTACACCTTC.